Sequencing of this TCR beta chain was carried out in a study of cytomegalovirus exposure and HLA in healthy donors. On the study more broadly: Out of 398 genotyped donors, roughly 80% belonged to the Caucasian-associated ancestry cluster.

Turning to this clone: Its cognate antigen is unknown.

Both 60 Vbeta primers and 13 Jbeta primers went into the PCR. The protocol was immunoSEQ multiplex PCR, while the TCRdb copy is restricted to in-frame clones and leaves out a portion. The profile shows 150,000 to 200,000 clones, about four fifths of them singletons. Germline V gene lookup returns CDR1 SNHLY and CDR2 FYNNEI. There are 14 residues in the CDR3. Between the trimmed V and J ends, which lost 7 bases and 0 bases, there was a span of 13 bases. General study findings and limits: The classifier, whose performance was assessed in both the original and validation cohorts, reportedly diagnosed cytomegalovirus status with high specificity and sensitivity.

The rearrangement uses TRBV2 and TRBJ2-7; perhaps TRBD2 as D (6 bases). The sample taken for sequencing was PBMCs. This TCR was sampled from a man in his late teens or twenties in good health and CMV-seronegative. DNA of the CDR3: TGTGCCAGCACCCCTCTAGCGTTCTCCTACGAGCAGTACTTC. It is translated as CASTPLAFSYEQYF.